This T cell receptor (beta chain) is from a study of CXCR3-negative and CXCR3-positive naive CD8 T cells. Study-level results: Diversity was high in both naive subsets and much lower in memory cells.

UMI-labeled TRB cDNA libraries were prepared by 5' RACE. TCRdb derives one entry per CDR3 protein from the 5' RACE reads, leaving out DNA. This table holds under 30,000 distinct CDR3 sequences. The sorting of each CD8+ T cell subset was done in triplicate, at roughly 300,000 cells each. Comments on this clonotype: Antigen specificity is unknown.

The clonotype was recovered from a human donor in good health. Some clones in this sample may be carry-over from other donors' samples. Specimen: memory CD8+ T cells from blood.

This chain's CDR3 is CASSPFPATEAFF. The chain is built from TRBV5-1 and TRBJ1-1. The CDR3 is 13 amino acids. Germline CDR1 is SGHRS and CDR2 is YFSETQ.